Following are 3 T cell receptor beta chains from one sample sequenced in a study of cytomegalovirus exposure and HLA in healthy donors. Sequenced by immunoSEQ multiplex PCR; TCRdb stores in-frame clones only, minus some. Of 50,000 or so clones listed, about 94% are singletons. Sequencing was performed on PBMCs. Receptor source: a man younger than 30 in good health and CMV-seronegative.

This chain links TRBV9 with TRBJ2-3; 16 nucleotides match TRBD2. Germline loops: CDR1 SGDLS, CDR2 YYNGEE. The CDR3 runs 17 residues. With V trimmed by 3 bases and J by 2 bases, 3 bases remained unmatched. The CDR3 bases are TGTGCCAGCAGCGAGGGGACTAGCGGGAGGGCCACAGATACGCAGTATTTT. Its translation is CASSEGTSGRATDTQYF.

CDR3 DNA sequence: TGTGCCAGCAGCGGGAAGCGGAGCAATGAGCAGTTCTTC. This codes for CASSGKRSNEQFF. J is TRBJ2-1 and V is TRBV9, with D perhaps matching TRBD2 (5 bases). The CDR3 length is 13 residues. Trimming removed 3 bases at V and 6 bases at J, with 10 bases between. Looked up from germline, CDR1 is SGDLS and CDR2 is YYNGEE.

This chain connects TRBV12-2 to TRBJ2-6; the table's D call TRBD1 went unverified against the DNA. TRBV12-2 is a documented pseudogene. CDR3 length: 17 amino acids. CDR3 sequence (DNA): TGTGCAAGTCGCTTACCGACGCGACATCCTGGGGCCAACGTCCTGACTTTC. This sequence encodes CASRLPTRHPGANVLTF.